These T cell receptor beta chains were read from a single sample in a study of Tregs in tolerant kidney transplant recipients. Clones were read by immunoSEQ multiplex PCR, and TCRdb kept only the in-frame ones, dropping some. This sample has about 94,000 clones, with under 95% found just once. Source: CD4+ T cells from blood, taken before the transplant. The receptors originated from a human donor who received a combined kidney and bone marrow transplant. Each CDR3 is given with its conserved first and last residue. D genes are given only for firm matches. Not all rows give a size; the values are once, few, many and, for expanded clones, a class.

clone_size j_call d_call v_call cdr3_nt cdr3_aa
NA TRBJ1-1 NA TRBV28 TGTGCCAGCAGTCCCCACAGGGTCAACACTGAAGCTTTCTTT CASSPHRVNTEAFF
NA TRBJ2-5 NA TRBV27 TGTGCCAGCAAGGTGAGCGGCGGGGTGACCCAGTACTTC CASKVSGGVTQYF
NA TRBJ2-3 NA TRBV28 TGTGCCAGCAGTTTGCCCCCGACGACAACCAAATACACAGATACGCAGTATTTT CASSLPPTTTKYTDTQYF
NA TRBJ1-2 NA TRBV5-1 TGCGCCAGCAGCTACAACAACAGGGTGGTCTATGGCTACACCTTC CASSYNNRVVYGYTF
NA TRBJ2-1 TRBD2 TRBV5-8 TGTGCCAGCAGCCGGACAGGACTAGCGGGAGGTGGTGAGCAGTTCTTC CASSRTGLAGGGEQFF
NA TRBJ1-1 NA TRBV5-6 TGTGCCAGCAGCTTTTCACTTCGGACAGCGAACACTGAAGCTTTCTTT CASSFSLRTANTEAFF
NA TRBJ2-5 NA TRBV18 TGTGCCAGCTCAGCGAACGGGGGGCTAAAGGAGACCCAGTACTTC CASSANGGLKETQYF
NA TRBJ1-2 NA TRBV29-1 TGCAGCGCCGCAGGCAGCTTCTATGGCTACACCTTC CSAAGSFYGYTF
NA TRBJ1-1 NA TRBV6-5 TGTGCCAGCAGTTATTCGGGGAGCGACACTGAAGCTTTCTTT CASSYSGSDTEAFF
NA TRBJ2-7 NA TRBV6-5 TGTGCCAGCAGTTACAGTGGGGGGGCAAGGTACGAGCAGTACTTC CASSYSGGARYEQYF
few TRBJ1-2 NA TRBV6-6 TGTGCCAGCAGTTACGACAGTTACTATGGCTACACCTTC CASSYDSYYGYTF
NA TRBJ1-4 NA TRBV19 TGTGCCAGTAGTATCCCCGGGGGTAATGAAAAACTGTTTTTT CASSIPGGNEKLFF
few TRBJ1-1 TRBD1 TRBV7-9 TGTGCCAGCACCATACCAGGGGGTTGGGCTTTCTTT CASTIPGGWAFF
NA TRBJ1-1 NA TRBV30 TGTGCCTGGAGTTTCCAGGGCGCCATGAACACTGAAGCTTTCTTT CAWSFQGAMNTEAFF
NA TRBJ1-1 NA TRBV10-3 TGTGCCATCAGTGGTAGGGGCATGAACACTGAAGCTTTCTTT CAISGRGMNTEAFF
NA TRBJ1-5 TRBD1 TRBV2 TGTGCCAGCAGTCCCGGGACAGGGGGTATCTTTGGCAATCAGCCCCAGCATTTT CASSPGTGGIFGNQPQHF
NA TRBJ2-7 NA TRBV5-5 TGTGCCAGCAGCCCAAGCGGAACCTACGAGCAGTACTTC CASSPSGTYEQYF
once TRBJ2-1 TRBD2 TRBV11-3 TGTGCCAGCAGCTTAGAGGACGGGAGGTCGATCCCCTACAATGAGCAGTTCTTC CASSLEDGRSIPYNEQFF
NA TRBJ1-5 TRBD1 TRBV6-5 TGTGCCAGCAGGTCTCCGGGACAGAGGCAGCCCCAGCATTTT CASRSPGQRQPQHF
NA TRBJ2-5 TRBD1 TRBV28 TGTGCCACCGAGACAGGGATGGAGACCCAGTACTTC CATETGMETQYF
NA TRBJ1-2 TRBD1 TRBV12-5 TGTGCTAGTGGTCCTGGGGACAGAATGGACTATGGCTACACCTTC CASGPGDRMDYGYTF
NA TRBJ1-4 NA TRBV6-5 TGTGCCAGCACTAGTGGGGAAAAACTGTTTTTT CASTSGEKLFF
NA TRBJ1-2 NA TRBV6-6 TGTGCCAGCAGCCCGGGGTCTGGGAACTATGGCTACACCTTC CASSPGSGNYGYTF
once TRBJ2-1 NA TRBV28 TGTGCCAGCAGTTCCCGGGACACCCCCTACAATGAGCAGTTCTTC CASSSRDTPYNEQFF
NA TRBJ1-2 TRBD1 TRBV7-2 TGTGCCAGCAGCTCGAAGAAGGGACAGGGTAACTATGGCTACACCTTC CASSSKKGQGNYGYTF
NA TRBJ1-1 NA TRBV13 TGTGCCAGCAGCTTTGCACAGAACACTGAAGCTTTCTTT CASSFAQNTEAFF
NA TRBJ2-7 NA TRBV7-9 TGTGCCAGCAGCGGAGGCGAGCAGTACTTC CASSGGEQYF
NA TRBJ1-1 TRBD1 TRBV18 TGTGCCAGCTCACCCGGGACAGGGGGCACTGAAGCTTTCTTT CASSPGTGGTEAFF
NA TRBJ1-6 NA TRBV28 TGTGCCATACCTGGCAGGGGCATAAATTCACCCCTCCACTTT CAIPGRGINSPLHF
NA TRBJ1-1 NA TRBV6-5 TGTGCCAGCAGTTACTCCGGGGGGGTCGTGAACACTGAAGCTTTCTTT CASSYSGGVVNTEAFF
NA TRBJ1-2 NA TRBV27 TGTGCCAGCAGTTCGAGGAGGGAGGGTGGCTACACCTTC CASSSRREGGYTF
few TRBJ2-1 TRBD2 TRBV29-1 TGCAGCGTTGACGGGGGCCTAGCGGGGGGGCTGTACAATGAGCAGTTCTTC CSVDGGLAGGLYNEQFF
once TRBJ1-4 TRBD1 TRBV5-5 TGTGCCAGCAGCCCGGACAGGGGAAGGGAAAAACTGTTTTTT CASSPDRGREKLFF
NA TRBJ1-1 NA TRBV5-8 TGTGCCAGATTAGGGGCCCATTTGAACACTGAAGCTTTCTTT CARLGAHLNTEAFF
NA TRBJ1-2 TRBD1 TRBV18 TGTGCCAGCTCACCAGACAGGGCCCAGGGCTACACCTTC CASSPDRAQGYTF
once TRBJ1-2 NA TRBV27 TGTGCCAGCACCCAGGGTAGCGGGTATGGCTACACCTTC CASTQGSGYGYTF
NA TRBJ2-3 TRBD1 TRBV29-1 TGCAGCGCACGACAGGGGGGCACAGATACGCAGTATTTT CSARQGGTDTQYF
NA TRBJ1-1 NA TRBV7-8 TGTGCCAGCAGCTTAGGTTACGTCGCCGGGGCTTTCTTT CASSLGYVAGAFF
NA TRBJ1-6 TRBD1 TRBV5-1 TGCGCCAGCAGCTTGGGGGGACAGGGTTGGCAACCCCTCCACTTT CASSLGGQGWQPLHF
NA TRBJ1-2 TRBD1 TRBV5-1 TGCGCCAGCAGCAGGGGGGACAGGACCTATGGCTACACCTTC CASSRGDRTYGYTF
NA TRBJ1-2 NA TRBV5-1 TGCGCCAGCAGCCCAGGGCCCCACGATGGCTACACCTTC CASSPGPHDGYTF
NA TRBJ2-1 NA TRBV5-6 TGTGCCAGCAGCTCGGTCGGCTACAATGAGCAGTTCTTC CASSSVGYNEQFF
NA TRBJ2-3 NA TRBV4-2 TGTGCCAGCAGCCAAGTTATAGCGATTGGCACAGATACGCAGTATTTT CASSQVIAIGTDTQYF
NA TRBJ1-6 NA TRBV2 TGTGCCAGCAGTGAATGGCGGGGTTCGTATAATTCACCCCTCCACTTT CASSEWRGSYNSPLHF
NA TRBJ1-2 TRBD1 TRBV19 TGTGCCAGCTCCGGGACAGGGTATGGCTACACCTTC CASSGTGYGYTF
NA TRBJ2-1 NA TRBV5-4 TGTGCCAGCAGCTTAACTAGCTGGGATGAGCAGTTCTTC CASSLTSWDEQFF